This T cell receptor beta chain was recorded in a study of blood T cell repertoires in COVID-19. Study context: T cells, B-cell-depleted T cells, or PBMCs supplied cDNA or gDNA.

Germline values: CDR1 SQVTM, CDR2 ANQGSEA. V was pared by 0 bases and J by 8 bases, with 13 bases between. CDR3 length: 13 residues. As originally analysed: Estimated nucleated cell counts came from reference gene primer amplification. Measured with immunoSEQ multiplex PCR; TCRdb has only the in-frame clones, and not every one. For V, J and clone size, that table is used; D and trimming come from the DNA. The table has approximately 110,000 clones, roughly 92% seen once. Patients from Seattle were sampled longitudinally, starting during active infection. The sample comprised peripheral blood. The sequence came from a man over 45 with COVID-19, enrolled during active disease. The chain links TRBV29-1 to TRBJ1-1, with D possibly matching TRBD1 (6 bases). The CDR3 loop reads CSVEDRRTAEAFF. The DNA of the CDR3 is TGCAGCGTTGAAGATCGTCGGACAGCAGAAGCTTTCTTT.